The clone carrying this T cell receptor beta chain was counted ten times or more. Antigen: not known. This specimen comes from a study of regulatory T cells in long-lasting Graves disease. Arm-PCR with iRepertoire HTBI primers amplified the CDR3 regions for these TCR beta libraries. Each CDR3 protein is one row after TCRdb ran MiXCR on the multiplex PCR reads. The sample holds about 530,000 distinct CDR3 sequences, about 16% seen once. Time point denoted: newly diagnosed GD, antithyroid drugs for less than 3 months. The authors made the TCR library using RNA they extracted from PBMCs. An endocrinology department in Xi'an, China, supplied the patients. Overall study results and limits: The TCR repertoire of persistent Graves' patients was less diverse than that of newly diagnosed ones.

Germline V lookup: CDR1 SGHTA, CDR2 FQGNSA. This CDR3 region has 16 residues. Trimming removed 5 bases at V and 0 bases at J, with 14 bases between. This sample was shared with a second study, whose subject was T cells in Graves' hyperthyroidism and ophthalmopathy. That report notes: Subjects aged 18 to 65 presented with newly diagnosed hyperthyroidism of less than 2 months' duration.

The starting material was peripheral blood mononuclear cells (PBMCs), obtained at new diagnosis, from a patient treated with antithyroid drugs. The sequence came from a woman aged 35-65 years with Graves disease. V gene TRBV7-2 combines with J gene TRBJ1-5, with a possible D match to TRBD1 (6 bases). CDR3 sequence (DNA): TGTGCCAGCAGCACTGGACAGACCCTTAGCAATCAGCCCCAGCATTTT. It yields the protein CASSTGQTLSNQPQHF.